These T cell receptor beta chains were read from a single sample in a study of cytomegalovirus exposure and HLA in healthy donors. Repertoires were generated with immunoSEQ multiplex PCR, while TCRdb's copy carries only in-frame clones and drops some. The data show about 120,000 clones, 75% to 90% seen once. The sample comprised PBMCs. These receptors all stem from a male donor in good health and CMV-seronegative. Each CDR3 is given with its conserved first and last residue. The order of the fields is clone size, D gene, J gene, V gene, CDR3 protein, CDR3 DNA. A D gene is named only where the DNA matches it firmly. Some rows mark clone size as missing; the rest say once, few, many or name a class of expanded clone.

NA,NA,TRBJ1-4,TRBV19,CASSIVGTLNEKLFF,TGTGCCAGTAGTATAGTCGGGACACTAAATGAAAAACTGTTTTTT
NA,NA,TRBJ2-7,TRBV4-1,CASSHRVEYEQYF,TGCGCCAGCAGCCATCGGGTAGAGTACGAGCAGTACTTC
NA,TRBD2,TRBJ2-1,TRBV9,CASSHPRGLVTSYNEQFF,TGTGCCAGCAGCCACCCACGGGGACTAGTAACTTCCTACAATGAGCAGTTCTTC
NA,NA,TRBJ1-1,TRBV7-9,CASSFPPKGVNTEAFF,TGTGCCAGCAGCTTCCCCCCCAAGGGAGTAAACACTGAAGCTTTCTTT
NA,TRBD2,TRBJ2-1,TRBV6-5,CASSYKGLAENNEQFF,TGTGCCAGCAGTTACAAAGGCCTAGCGGAAAACAATGAGCAGTTCTTC
NA,TRBD2,TRBJ2-6,TRBV6-4,CASSDAGGSSSGANGLTF,TGTGCCAGCAGTGATGCTGGCGGGAGCTCCTCTGGGGCCAACGGCCTGACTTTC
NA,NA,TRBJ2-7,TRBV5-1,CASSLARGYEQYF,TGCGCCAGCAGCTTGGCCCGGGGATACGAGCAGTACTTC
NA,TRBD1,TRBJ2-7,TRBV5-1,CASSSDRGLEQYF,TGCGCCAGCAGCTCAGACAGGGGACTCGAGCAGTACTTC
NA,TRBD1,TRBJ1-6,TRBV4-1,CASSSVGGGSPLHF,TGCGCCAGCAGCAGCGTAGGGGGCGGCTCACCCCTCCACTTT
NA,TRBD1,TRBJ2-7,TRBV27,CASSLSMTGVYEQYF,TGTGCCAGCAGTTTATCGATGACAGGGGTCTACGAGCAGTACTTC
NA,TRBD1,TRBJ1-2,TRBV4-2,CASRNDREVLGYTF,TGTGCCAGCAGGAACGACAGGGAAGTTTTGGGCTACACCTTC
once,NA,TRBJ2-7,TRBV15,CATSRDRGTGSHEQYF,TGTGCCACCAGCAGAGATCGGGGTACAGGGTCCCACGAGCAGTACTTC
once,NA,TRBJ2-7,TRBV5-1,CASSLQSPNYEQYF,TGCGCCAGCAGCTTACAGAGCCCCAACTACGAGCAGTACTTC
NA,NA,TRBJ2-1,TRBV5-5,CASSSTSNEQFF,TGTGCCAGCAGCTCGACTAGTAATGAGCAGTTCTTC
NA,NA,TRBJ1-1,TRBV5-1,CASSAGSFGITEAFF,TGCGCCAGCAGCGCAGGCTCCTTCGGGATCACTGAAGCTTTCTTT
NA,NA,TRBJ2-3,TRBV28,CASTGVPSTDTQYF,TGTGCCAGCACCGGGGTCCCCAGCACAGATACGCAGTATTTT
NA,TRBD1,TRBJ1-5,TRBV11-2,CASSHSLTGGVGQPQHF,TGTGCCAGCAGCCACTCATTAACAGGGGGCGTCGGTCAGCCCCAGCATTTT
NA,NA,TRBJ2-1,TRBV27,CASSILSTESYNEQFF,TGTGCCAGCAGTATACTCTCGACAGAATCCTACAATGAGCAGTTCTTC